This T cell receptor (beta chain) was recorded in a study of blood T cell repertoires in COVID-19. Across the study: Some COVID-19 samples were acute and others convalescent; all came from the United States, Italy and Spain. PBMCs, B-cell-depleted T cells, or T cells were the source of the cDNA or gDNA that made up the material.

Sequenced by immunoSEQ multiplex PCR; TCRdb stores in-frame clones only, minus some. Among around 200,000 clones listed, about 90% were seen once. The CDR3 spans 14 residues. V was clipped by 5 bases and J by 7 bases; unmatched bases: 9. Germline assignment: CDR1 SGHTA and CDR2 FQGTGA. The gene calls are TRBV7-3 and TRBJ1-2, with TRBD1 identical over 8 bases. Sequencing used peripheral blood. This TCR came from a man in his forties with active or convalescent COVID-19. The CDR3 is CASSPQGASRGYTF. In DNA, the CDR3 is TGTGCCAGCAGCCCCCAGGGGGCTAGCCGTGGCTACACCTTC.